These 25 T cell receptor beta chains were all obtained from the same sample, sequenced in a study of T cell responses to AZD1222 COVID-19 vaccine. Using immunoSEQ multiplex PCR, the repertoire was profiled, and TCRdb retains in-frame clones only, with some absent. Counted here are about 110,000 clones, around 87% occurring once; the ten biggest clones make up 4.4%. This sample comprised peripheral blood, obtained 28 days after the second AZD1222 dose. These TCRs come from an adult who received the AZD1222 COVID-19 vaccine.

The V and J genes are TRBV7-8 and TRBJ2-7; TRBD2 aligns across 8 bases. The V gene end was trimmed by 6 bases and the J gene end by 0 bases; junction bases not matched to a gene: 7. Looked up from germline, CDR1 is SGHVS and CDR2 is FQNEAQ. The CDR3 is 15 residues long. This CDR3 is CASRSGRGASYEQYF. Written as DNA, the CDR3 is TGTGCCAGCAGGTCCGGGCGGGGGGCCTCCTACGAGCAGTACTTC.

The chain joins TRBV7-6 to TRBJ1-6; 7 nucleotides line up with TRBD1. With V trimmed by 6 bases and J by 8 bases, 7 bases remained unmatched. Germline assignment: CDR1 SGHVS and CDR2 FNYEAQ. The CDR3 length is 14 residues. CDR3: CASSPGQKDSPLHF. CDR3 in DNA: TGTGCCAGCAGTCCGGGACAGAAGGATTCACCCCTCCACTTT. Looking up the rest from reference TRBV7-6 and TRBJ1-6 gives the full variable domain: GAGVSQSPRYKVTKRGQDVALRCDPISGHVSLYWYRQALGQGPEFLTYFNYEAQQDKSGLPNDRFSAERPEGSISTLTIQRTEQRDSAMYRCASSPGQKDSPLHFGNGTRLTVT.

CDR3: CASSVDDSYTF. CDR3 bases: TGCGCCAGCAGCGTGGACGATTCCTACACCTTC. V and J are TRBV5-1 and TRBJ1-2; D not resolved. V lost 4 bases to trimming and J lost 10 bases, with 11 bases between them. The CDR3 spans 11 residues. Germline V gene sequence: CDR1 SGHRS, CDR2 YFSETQ.

There are a few counts of this clone. The chain recombines TRBV27 with TRBJ2-3, with D unclear. CDR3 size: 17 residues. Germline loops: CDR1 MNHEY, CDR2 SMNVEV (reference sequence). Trimming cost V 1 base and J 0 bases, with 14 bases left between them. The CDR3 reads CASSLFPGQSSTDTQYF. CDR3 bases: TGTGCCAGCAGTTTATTCCCCGGGCAGTCTAGCACAGATACGCAGTATTTT.

The chain has TRBV20-1 and TRBJ1-1; 8 bases fit TRBD1. The germline V gene has CDR1 DFQATT and CDR2 SNEGSKA (reference sequence). The CDR3 covers 11 residues. V was clipped by 5 bases and J by 14 bases; unmatched bases: 10. CDR3 bases: TGCAGTGCTGCAGGGGGCCCTCAGCGCTTCTTT. The encoded protein is CSAAGGPQRFF.

The chain carries TRBV25-1 and TRBJ2-3; D is possibly TRBD2 (6 bases). The length of the CDR3 is 16 residues. The germline V gene has CDR1 MGHDK and CDR2 SYGVNS. V lost 3 bases, J lost 2 bases, and 15 bases lay in between. CDR3 bases: TGTGCCAGCAGTGATTCACTAGGGAGGATCACAGATACGCAGTATTTT. Translating it yields CASSDSLGRITDTQYF.

The rearrangement joins TRBV27 to TRBJ1-5; D remains ambiguous. Per the germline V gene, CDR1 is MNHEY and CDR2 is SMNVEV (reference sequence). The ends were cut back, 6 bases at V and 0 bases at J, with 6 bases in the middle. The CDR3 extends over 13 amino acids. CDR3 sequence (DNA): TGTGCCAGCAGCTATAATAGCAATCAGCCCCAGCATTTT. Protein: CASSYNSNQPQHF.

This clone showed up just once. The J gene is TRBJ1-5, the V gene TRBV4-2; D remains ambiguous. This CDR3 comprises 17 residues. Between the trimmed V and J ends, which lost 0 bases and 5 bases, there was a span of 17 bases. In germline, CDR1 is LGHNA, CDR2 YNFKEQ. As DNA, the CDR3 is TGTGCCAGCAGCCAAGATCGATCGCGGTCTCTCGATCAGCCCCAGCATTTT. Amino acids: CASSQDRSRSLDQPQHF.

CDR3 residues: CASKKTGFFEQYF. The CDR3 nucleotides are TGTGCCAGCAAAAAAACAGGGTTTTTCGAGCAGTACTTC. The chain links TRBV6-5 to TRBJ2-7; possible D gene TRBD1, 6 bases. CDR3 size: 13 residues. V shed 7 bases and J shed 6 bases, with 16 bases lying between them. Germline CDR1 reads MNHEY; CDR2 reads SVGAGI.

The chain employs TRBV5-4 and TRBJ1-1, with TRBD1 identical over 8 bases. V lost 6 bases, J lost 1 base, and 14 bases stayed unmatched. Germline-derived CDR1 and CDR2 are SGHNT and YYREEE (reference sequence). The CDR3 consists of 17 residues. The CDR3 DNA follows: TGTGCCAGCAAGAAGGCCCTGACAGGGGAGGCGAACACTGAAGCTTTCTTT. Translated: CASKKALTGEANTEAFF.

This chain uses TRBV19 with TRBJ1-1; a possible D gene is TRBD1 (5 bases). Germline assignment: CDR1 LNHDA and CDR2 SQIVND (reference sequence). V was shortened by 0 bases and J by 9 bases, with 11 bases between the two germline ends. This CDR3 region has 13 residues. The CDR3 region is CASSIDQAGKAFF. The CDR3 DNA is TGTGCCAGTAGTATAGATCAAGCAGGGAAAGCTTTCTTT.

The V gene is TRBV19, the J gene TRBJ2-1, with D perhaps TRBD1 or TRBD2 (5 bases each). This CDR3 is 15 amino acids long. The ends were cut back, 7 bases at V and 0 bases at J, with 13 bases in the middle. CDR1 and CDR2 (germline): LNHDA, SQIVND (reference sequence). As DNA, the CDR3 is TGTGCCAGTACCCGAGGGGCGAGCTCCTACAATGAGCAGTTCTTC. As protein: CASTRGASSYNEQFF.

This clone was picked up one time. V and J are TRBV11-2 and TRBJ1-1; TRBD1 aligns across 8 bases. Germline V gene data show CDR1 as SGHAT and CDR2 as FQNNGV. Unmatched junction bases numbered 7, after V lost 1 base and J lost 6 bases. The CDR3 runs 15 residues. The CDR3: CASSLGAGGFSEAFF. The CDR3 DNA reads as TGTGCCAGCAGCTTAGGTGCAGGGGGCTTCTCTGAAGCTTTCTTT. The whole variable domain, remainder taken from reference TRBV11-2 and TRBJ1-1, is EAGVAQSPRYKIIEKRQSVAFWCNPISGHATLYWYQQILGQGPKLLIQFQNNGVVDDSQLPKDRFSAERLKGVDSTLKIQPAKLEDSAVYLCASSLGAGGFSEAFFGQGTRLTVV.

The chain employs TRBV6-5 and TRBJ1-1; D is undetermined. Trimming stripped 0 bases from V and 8 bases from J, with 10 bases between. This CDR3 has 13 residues. The germline V gene encodes CDR1 MNHEY and CDR2 SVGAGI. The chain's CDR3 is CASSYSESTEAFF. The CDR3 DNA reads as TGTGCCAGCAGTTACTCGGAGAGCACCGAAGCTTTCTTT.

The chain joins TRBV24-1 to TRBJ2-2; 10 bases align to TRBD1. The CDR3 has 15 amino acids. From germline, CDR1 is KGHDR and CDR2 SFDVKD. Trimming removed 5 bases from V and 4 bases from J; junction bases left unmatched: 3. The CDR3 DNA is TGTGCCACCAGTGGTGGACAGGGGGTCACCGGGGAGCTGTTTTTT. As protein: CATSGGQGVTGELFF.

The chain recombines TRBV18 with TRBJ1-2; 9 positions agree with TRBD1. The CDR3 covers 15 residues. V was pared by 5 bases and J by 6 bases, with 10 bases of the junction left unmatched. Germline loops: CDR1 KGHSH, CDR2 LQKENI. The DNA for the CDR3 is TGTGCCAGCTCATCATTACAGGGGGCCAGGGATGGCTACACCTTC. Protein product: CASSSLQGARDGYTF.

The V gene is TRBV7-8, the J gene TRBJ1-1; D perhaps matches TRBD1 (5 bases). With 4 bases removed from V and 3 bases from J, the gap between germline ends came to 15 bases. This CDR3 has 15 amino acids. The germline V gene encodes CDR1 SGHVS and CDR2 FQNEAQ. As DNA, the CDR3 is TGTGCCAGCAGCTATGATTTGGGGGATGACACTGAAGCTTTCTTT. It encodes CASSYDLGDDTEAFF.

This chain connects TRBV5-1 to TRBJ2-1; TRBD1 might be the D (5 bases). The CDR3 covers 16 residues. The V gene's germline CDR1 is SGHRS and CDR2 YFSETQ. The V end lost 5 bases, the J end lost 4 bases, and 19 bases lay between the germline ends. The CDR3 DNA sequence: TGCGCCAGCAGTCCACGACAGAGCACCTATTACAATGAGCAGTTCTTC. This gives the protein CASSPRQSTYYNEQFF.

The rearrangement uses TRBV19 and TRBJ1-3; D is uncertain. Germline V gene data show CDR1 as LNHDA and CDR2 as SQIVND (reference sequence). The V end was cut by 6 bases, the J end by 3 bases, with 3 bases between. CDR3 length: 11 amino acids. CDR3 sequence: CASRSGNTIYF. Here the CDR3 DNA reads TGTGCCAGTAGAAGTGGAAACACCATATATTTT.

The chain joins TRBV6-2 or TRBV6-3 to TRBJ1-5; unclear D gene. CDR1 MNHEY and CDR2 SVGEGT come from the germline V gene. V dropped 3 bases and J dropped 0 bases, with 12 bases sitting between them. CDR3 length: 16 residues. In DNA, the CDR3 is TGTGCCAGCAGTTATCCGGAAGGATATAGCAATCAGCCCCAGCATTTT. Translating gives CASSYPEGYSNQPQHF.

This clone was seen only a few times. This sequence joins TRBV7-9 and TRBJ1-6, with 7 bases fitting TRBD1. The CDR3 has 16 amino acids. Germline V gene sequence: CDR1 SEHNR, CDR2 FQNEAQ (reference sequence). Trimming removed 2 bases from V and 6 bases from J; junction bases left unmatched: 7. CDR3 loop: CASSLTRQGVNSPLHF. CDR3 DNA: TGTGCCAGCAGCTTAACAAGGCAGGGGGTTAATTCACCCCTCCACTTT.

The J gene is TRBJ2-3, the V gene TRBV4-2, with D perhaps matching TRBD2 (6 bases). V was pared by 1 base and J by 4 bases, with 12 bases between. Germline loops: CDR1 LGHNA, CDR2 YNFKEQ. The CDR3 is 15 amino acids. The CDR3 coding sequence is TGTGCCAGCAGCCAAGCTCGGACGGGGGCAGATACGCAGTATTTT. Protein: CASSQARTGADTQYF.

CDR3 DNA: TGTGCTAGTGGTTTTCTAGCGGGGCCCACCGGGGAGCTGTTTTTT. This gives the protein CASGFLAGPTGELFF. This chain links TRBV12-5 with TRBJ2-2, with 9 bases lining up with TRBD2. Germline loops: CDR1 LGHNT, CDR2 FRNRAP. CDR3 length equals 15 residues. V lost 3 bases, J lost 4 bases, and 3 bases stayed unmatched.

The chain couples TRBV3-1 (or the pseudogene TRBV3-2) to TRBJ2-7; D ambiguous. CDR1 LGHDT and CDR2 YNNKEL come from the germline V gene (reference sequence). This CDR3 is built from 13 residues. V dropped 1 base and J dropped 6 bases, with 10 bases sitting between them. The DNA of the CDR3 is TGTGCCAGCAGCCAAGGTCTCCAGCGCGAGCAGTACTTC. Residues: CASSQGLQREQYF.

This chain links TRBV9 with TRBJ1-6; no firm D call. The CDR3 is 14 residues long. V lost 3 bases to trimming and J lost 4 bases, with 8 bases between them. Germline V CDR1 and CDR2: SGDLS, YYNGEE. This chain's CDR3 is CASSEVFYNSPLHF. Here the CDR3 DNA reads TGTGCCAGCAGCGAGGTCTTTTATAATTCACCCCTCCACTTT.